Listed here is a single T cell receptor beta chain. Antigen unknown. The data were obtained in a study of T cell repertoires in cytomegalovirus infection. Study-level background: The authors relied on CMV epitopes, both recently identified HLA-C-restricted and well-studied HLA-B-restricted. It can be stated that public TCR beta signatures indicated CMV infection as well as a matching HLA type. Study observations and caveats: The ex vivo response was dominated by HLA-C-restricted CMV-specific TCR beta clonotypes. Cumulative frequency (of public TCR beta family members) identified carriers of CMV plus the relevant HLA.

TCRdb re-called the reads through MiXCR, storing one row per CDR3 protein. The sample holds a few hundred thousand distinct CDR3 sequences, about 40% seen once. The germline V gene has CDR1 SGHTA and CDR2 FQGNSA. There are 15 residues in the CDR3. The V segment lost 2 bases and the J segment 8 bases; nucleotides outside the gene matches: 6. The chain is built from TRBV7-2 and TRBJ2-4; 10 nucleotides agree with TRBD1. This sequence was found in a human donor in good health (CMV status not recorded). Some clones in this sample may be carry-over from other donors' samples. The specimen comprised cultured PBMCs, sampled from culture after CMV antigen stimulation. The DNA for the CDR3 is TGTGCCAGCAGCTTAAAGGACAGGGGGTCCCACATTCAGTACTTC. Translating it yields CASSLKDRGSHIQYF.